The next 28 T cell receptor beta chains were all read from a single sample in a study of cytomegalovirus exposure and HLA in healthy donors. Researchers ran the PCR with 60 Vbeta and 13 Jbeta primers. Data came from immunoSEQ multiplex PCR; TCRdb stores just in-frame clones and leaves some out. The data show approximately 100,000 clones, roughly four fifths seen once. Sequencing was carried out using PBMCs. All receptors come from a middle-aged man in good health and CMV-seronegative.

V gene TRBV5-1 combines with J gene TRBJ1-3; D may be TRBD1 (5 bases). Germline values: CDR1 SGHRS, CDR2 YFSETQ. Trimming took 3 bases from V and 0 from J, leaving 13 bases between them. This CDR3 is built from 16 residues. CDR3 in amino acids: CASSSMGLPSGNTIYF. DNA of the CDR3: TGCGCCAGCAGCTCAATGGGACTGCCCTCTGGAAACACCATATATTTT.

This clone was seen a few times. Different DNA sequences within this sample yield the same CDR3. The CDR3 bases are TGTGCCAGCAGCTTAGTAGGCGGGGGCACAGATACGCAGTATTTT. It is translated as CASSLVGGGTDTQYF. The chain carries TRBV7-9 and TRBJ2-3, with TRBD2 as a possible D gene (6 bases). The CDR3 runs 15 residues. Germline CDR1 SEHNR, CDR2 FQNEAQ (reference sequence). V was pared by 1 base and J by 1 base, with 9 bases between.

This rearrangement joins TRBV29-1 to TRBJ2-1, with a possible D match to TRBD2 (5 bases). CDR1 and CDR2 from the germline V gene are SQVTM and ANQGSEA. This CDR3 has 12 residues. The germline V and J ends were trimmed by 7 bases and 2 bases, with 9 bases remaining between them. CDR3 in DNA: TGCAGCGCCCCGAGGGCCTACAATGAGCAGTTCTTC. Its translation is CSAPRAYNEQFF.

J is TRBJ2-3 and V is TRBV6-1; 11 bases are a match to TRBD2. The V gene end was trimmed by 3 bases and the J gene end by 5 bases; junction bases not matched to a gene: 4. CDR3 size: 15 residues. CDR1 MNHNS and CDR2 SASEGT come from the germline V gene. In nucleotides, the CDR3 is TGTGCCAGCAGTGATGTAGCGGGGGGGCGAGATACGCAGTATTTT. The encoded protein is CASSDVAGGRDTQYF.

This clone appeared a few times. The V and J genes are TRBV28 and TRBJ1-3, with a tentative D call TRBD1 (6 bases). The CDR3 spans 18 residues. Germline V gene data show CDR1 as MDHEN and CDR2 as SYDVKM. Trimming stripped 2 bases from V and 1 base from J, with 18 bases between. The CDR3 DNA follows: TGTGCCAGCAGTTTAGGTCCGTCGGGGGGCCGATCTGGAAACACCATATATTTT. Its protein product is CASSLGPSGGRSGNTIYF.

The chain carries TRBV7-3 and TRBJ2-2; 7 bases are shared with TRBD1. Trimming cost V 5 bases and J 6 bases; bases outside gene matches: 6. CDR1 is SGHTA, CDR2 FQGTGA, per germline. This CDR3 spans 14 amino acids. DNA of the CDR3: TGTGCCAGCAGCCCGACAGGGTCGGCCGGGGAGCTGTTTTTT. It encodes CASSPTGSAGELFF. Drawing the rest from reference TRBV7-3 and TRBJ2-2, the complete variable domain is GAGVSQTPSNKVTEKGKYVELRCDPISGHTALYWYRQSLGQGPEFLIYFQGTGAADDSGLPNDRFFAVRPEGSVSTLKIQRTERGDSAVYLCASSPTGSAGELFFGEGSRLTVL.

The CDR3 reads CAWSPRTGTEAFF. CDR3 coding DNA: TGTGCCTGGAGTCCGCGGACTGGCACTGAAGCTTTCTTT. V gene TRBV30 combines with J gene TRBJ1-1; D ambiguous. Per germline, CDR1 GTSNPN and CDR2 SVGIG (reference sequence). The CDR3 consists of 13 residues. V was trimmed by 2 bases and J by 4 bases, leaving 11 bases between them. Using reference TRBV30 and TRBJ1-1 for the parts outside the CDR3, the full variable domain is SQTIHQWPATLVQPVGSPLSLECTVEGTSNPNLYWYRQAAGRGLQLLFYSVGIGQISSEVPQNLSASRPQDRQFILSSKKLLLSDSGFYLCAWSPRTGTEAFFGQGTRLTVV.

The chain employs TRBV30 and TRBJ1-2; D is perhaps TRBD1 (5 bases). The CDR3 is 14 residues long. Trimming left V 5 bases short and J 3 bases short, with 16 bases between. Germline CDR1 reads GTSNPN; CDR2 reads SVGIG (reference sequence). The CDR3 sequence: CAWAPQTAHYGYTF. Written as DNA, the CDR3 is TGTGCCTGGGCCCCTCAGACAGCCCACTATGGCTACACCTTC.

The genes are TRBV18 and TRBJ1-5, with D possibly being TRBD1 (5 bases). CDR3 length equals 12 residues. Germline assignment: CDR1 KGHSH and CDR2 LQKENI. Between the trimmed V and J ends, which lost 5 bases and 5 bases, there was a span of 7 bases. The CDR3: CASSGGDQPQHF. In nucleotides, the CDR3 is TGTGCCAGCTCAGGGGGGGATCAGCCCCAGCATTTT.

The gene calls are TRBV7-9 and TRBJ2-7; maybe TRBD2 (6 bases). The V gene's germline CDR1 is SEHNR and CDR2 FQNEAQ (reference sequence). The CDR3 has 16 amino acids. Trimming removed 3 bases at V and 4 bases at J, with 19 bases between. The CDR3 region has the DNA TGTGCCAGCAGCTTGGGACTCGGAGGGACGAAGTACGAGCAGTACGTC. It yields the protein CASSLGLGGTKYEQYV.

The gene calls are TRBV5-8 and TRBJ1-1; no clear D gene. Looked up from germline, CDR1 is SGHTS and CDR2 is YDEGEE. The CDR3 spans 13 residues. Between the trimmed V and J ends, which lost 1 base and 3 bases, there was a span of 7 bases. CDR3 residues: CASSLSRDTEAFF. For the CDR3, the DNA is TGTGCCAGCAGCTTGTCCCGGGACACTGAAGCTTTCTTT. Filled out from reference TRBV5-8 and TRBJ1-1, the complete variable domain reads EAGVTQSPTHLIKTRGQQATLRCSPISGHTSVYWYQQALGLGLQFLLWYDEGEERNRGNFPPRFSGRQFPNYSSELNVNALELEDSALYLCASSLSRDTEAFFGQGTRLTVV.

The gene calls are TRBV19 and TRBJ2-6; D is perhaps TRBD2 (5 bases). CDR3 length: 14 amino acids. Trimming removed 10 bases from V and 2 bases from J, with 12 bases in between. The germline V gene encodes CDR1 LNHDA and CDR2 SQIVND (reference sequence). In nucleotides, the CDR3 is TGTGCCACTCACGGGGTGACTGGGGCCAACGTCCTGACTTTC. Residues: CATHGVTGANVLTF.

The genes are TRBV5-4 and TRBJ2-2; 9 bases are a match to TRBD1. The CDR3 is made up of 17 amino acids. The ends lost 3 bases at V and 3 bases at J; junction bases unmatched: 9. CDR1 SGHNT and CDR2 YYREEE come from the germline V gene (reference sequence). CDR3 protein: CASSSGGDRGDTGELFF. The CDR3 bases are TGTGCCAGCAGCTCCGGGGGCGACAGGGGGGACACCGGGGAGCTGTTTTTT.

The chain links TRBV4-2 to TRBJ1-1, with TRBD1 matching 7 bases. Germline values: CDR1 LGHNA, CDR2 YNFKEQ. Trimming took 7 bases from V and 1 from J; bases not matched to a gene: 9. The CDR3 covers 15 residues. CDR3 nucleotide sequence: TGTGCCAGCAAGCCCGACAGGGTTGGGAACACTGAAGCTTTCTTT. Translation gives CASKPDRVGNTEAFF.

The chain has TRBV6-5 and TRBJ1-3; D might be TRBD1 (5 bases). CDR1 and CDR2 (germline): MNHEY, SVGAGI. This CDR3 has 14 residues. Trimming shortened V by 6 bases and J by 4 bases, and 13 bases separated the two germline ends. CDR3 residues: CASSPPRGGNTIYF. DNA for the CDR3: TGTGCCAGCAGCCCTCCCCGGGGGGGAAACACCATATATTTT.

This clone has only one observation. The CDR3 here is CASSSWTGGATNEKLFF. CDR3 coding DNA: TGTGCCAGCAGCAGTTGGACAGGGGGGGCAACTAATGAAAAACTGTTTTTT. The chain carries TRBV4-2 and TRBJ1-4; the match to TRBD1 covers 10 bases. Germline V gene lookup returns CDR1 LGHNA and CDR2 YNFKEQ. CDR3 size: 17 residues. Germline trimming cut 5 bases from V and 0 bases from J; bases unmatched to any gene: 6.

V and J are TRBV9 and TRBJ2-1; TRBD2 agrees at 8 bases. This CDR3 region has 14 residues. CDR1 is SGDLS and CDR2 is YYNGEE in the germline V gene. V lost 2 bases to trimming and J lost 6 bases; unmatched junction nucleotides: 4. CDR3 sequence: CASSVPGLGNEQFF. In DNA form, the CDR3 reads TGTGCCAGCAGCGTCCCGGGACTAGGCAATGAGCAGTTCTTC.

The gene calls are TRBV5-6 and TRBJ1-1; possible D gene TRBD1, 5 bases. The CDR3 has 17 residues. V was clipped by 0 bases and J by 0 bases, with 15 bases between them. Germline CDR1 and CDR2: SGHDT and YYEEEE. For the CDR3, the DNA is TGTGCCAGCAGCTTGGATGCCTACAGGATCATGAACACTGAAGCTTTCTTT. Its protein is CASSLDAYRIMNTEAFF. Looking up the rest from reference TRBV5-6 and TRBJ1-1 gives the full variable domain: DAGVTQSPTHLIKTRGQQVTLRCSPKSGHDTVSWYQQALGQGPQFIFQYYEEEERQRGNFPDRFSGHQFPNYSSELNVNALLLGDSALYLCASSLDAYRIMNTEAFFGQGTRLTVV.

CDR3 DNA sequence: TGTGCCAGCAACCAAGTGGGGGGAAGGACTGAAGCTTTCTTT. Its protein is CASNQVGGRTEAFF. The V call is TRBV11-2, the J call TRBJ1-1, with a tentative D call TRBD1 (5 bases). From germline, CDR1 is SGHAT and CDR2 FQNNGV. The CDR3 runs to 14 residues. V was clipped by 7 bases and J by 5 bases, with 17 bases between them.

This chain uses TRBV25-1 with TRBJ1-6, with 8 bases identical to TRBD1. This CDR3 is built from 15 residues. The germline CDR1 and CDR2 sequences are MGHDK and SYGVNS. V shed 6 bases, J shed 5 bases, and the junction held 6 bases outside the gene matches. CDR3: CASSPRTGNNSPLHF. The DNA for the CDR3 is TGTGCCAGCAGCCCCAGGACAGGGAATAATTCACCCCTCCACTTT.

CDR3 loop: CASSQDREGNQPQHF. The DNA for the CDR3 is TGCGCCAGCAGCCAGGACAGGGAGGGCAATCAGCCCCAGCATTTT. V gene TRBV4-1 combines with J gene TRBJ1-5, with 8 positions matching TRBD1. CDR3 length: 15 amino acids. V shed 3 bases and J 2 bases; nucleotides not matched to a gene: 3. Germline V gene data show CDR1 as MGHRA and CDR2 as YSYEKL.

This clone has a single count. The rearrangement joins TRBV10-3 to TRBJ1-1, with 7 bases matching TRBD1. The CDR3 runs 14 residues. V shed 6 bases, J shed 7 bases, and the junction held 11 bases outside the gene matches. Germline V gives CDR1 ENHRY, CDR2 SYGVKD. The chain's CDR3 is CAIRSEGGSDEAFF. The CDR3 bases are TGTGCCATCAGATCCGAAGGGGGCTCTGATGAAGCTTTCTTT.

The CDR3 spells CASRRQRGSPSEADTQYF. The CDR3 nucleotides read TGCGCCAGCAGACGACAGCGGGGATCGCCCTCAGAGGCAGATACGCAGTATTTT. V gene TRBV5-1 combines with J gene TRBJ2-3, with TRBD2 matching over 7 bases. The CDR3 has 18 residues. CDR1 and CDR2 from the germline V gene are SGHRS and YFSETQ. J gave up 4 bases and V 5 bases, and 19 bases lay outside the gene matches.

The genes are TRBV6-1 and TRBJ2-7, with TRBD1 matching 7 bases. V was pared by 7 bases and J by 3 bases, with 9 bases of the junction left unmatched. The length of the CDR3 is 14 residues. In germline, CDR1 is MNHNS, CDR2 SASEGT. The CDR3 protein is CASIPGQFNYEQYF. CDR3 DNA: TGTGCCAGCATTCCGGGACAGTTTAACTACGAGCAGTACTTC.

This clone was found once. The chain recombines TRBV9 with TRBJ1-3; D not resolved. Trimming pared 4 bases from V and 2 bases from J, leaving 13 bases between. The CDR3 has 15 residues. The germline V gene has CDR1 SGDLS and CDR2 YYNGEE. CDR3 in DNA: TGTGCCAGCAGCTCCCGGGTTCCACCTGGAAACACCATATATTTT. Its translation: CASSSRVPPGNTIYF.

V is TRBV30 and J is TRBJ1-6; a weak D match, TRBD1 (5 bases). The CDR3 is 14 residues long. Germline V gene data show CDR1 as GTSNPN and CDR2 as SVGIG (reference sequence). With 3 bases removed from V and 10 bases from J, the gap between germline ends came to 16 bases. This chain's CDR3 is CAWSLRQGYSPLHF. The DNA of the CDR3 is TGTGCCTGGAGCTTGCGCCAGGGCTACTCACCCCTCCACTTT.

V is TRBV5-6 and J is TRBJ1-1; D gene unclear. The V and J ends lost 4 bases and 0 bases respectively, with 10 bases between them. This CDR3 contains 14 residues. Germline V gives CDR1 SGHDT, CDR2 YYEEEE. The CDR3 loop is CASSLYSVNTEAFF. DNA for the CDR3: TGTGCCAGCAGCCTCTATTCGGTGAACACTGAAGCTTTCTTT.

The CDR3 nucleotides are TGTGCCAGCAGCTCCTACCAAGAGACCCAGTACTTC. It is translated as CASSSYQETQYF. V usage is TRBV11-3 and J usage is TRBJ2-5, with D unresolved. Germline assignment: CDR1 SGHNT and CDR2 YENEEA. V was clipped by 4 bases and J by 0 bases, with 3 bases between them. The CDR3 is made up of 12 amino acids.